The T cell receptor beta chain under discussion was sequenced for a study of cytomegalovirus exposure and HLA in healthy donors. The study's findings and limits: The availability of immune exposure information extended only to CMV serostatus. Accurate prediction of most subjects' HLA-A and HLA-B alleles from TCR beta sequences was reported.

PCR amplification relied on 60 Vbeta primers (plus 13 Jbeta primers). TCRdb keeps only in-frame clones here, not all; method: immunoSEQ multiplex PCR. The data contain roughly 140,000 clones, nearly 80% of them seen just once; the ten biggest clones take up 0.5% to 0.85%. The CDR3 is 15 residues long. V lost 0 bases, J lost 8 bases, and 3 bases stayed unmatched. Germline assignment: CDR1 SGHNT and CDR2 YYREEE (reference sequence). As for this clone: The antigen remains unidentified.

The sequencing sample was made of PBMCs. The clonotype was recovered from a male donor in good health and CMV-seronegative. This chain joins TRBV5-4 and TRBJ2-4, with 12 bases lining up with TRBD2. The CDR3 spells CASSLETSGSHIQYF. CDR3 sequence (DNA): TGTGCCAGCAGCTTGGAGACTAGCGGGAGTCACATTCAGTACTTC.